Below are 21 T cell receptor beta chains sequenced from a single sample in a study of shared clonotypes between healthy human individuals (dated by TCRdb to 2018 to 2020). Receptors were amplified or captured by the immunoSEQ multiplex PCR assay. TCRdb took over this immuneACCESS table, retaining in-frame rearrangements with V and J assigned. Such tables are incomplete; in checked studies, under half of the missing clones stem from an unresolved V gene, and the remainder is unexplained. The sample table contains about 1.1 million clones; only one count was recorded for about 84% of them. The ten largest account for approximately 0.5% of the sample. Sequenced: memory CD4+ T cells from PBMCs. The sample's cell subset or site label, decoded: CD45RA-negative fraction. Receptors originate from a man younger than 35 in good health. Some clones in this sample may be carry-over from other donors' samples.

The chain links TRBV5-5 to TRBJ2-7; D may be TRBD2 (6 bases). V gave up 0 bases and J gave up 4 bases, with 14 bases separating them. Germline CDR1 and CDR2: SGHKS and YYEKEE (reference sequence). This CDR3 spans 15 amino acids. The CDR3 here is CASSLAEGLTYEQYF. The DNA for the CDR3 is TGTGCCAGCAGCTTGGCGGAGGGCTTGACGTACGAGCAGTACTTC.

J is TRBJ2-2 and V is TRBV11-3, with D hard to call. Germline lookup yields CDR1 SGHNT and CDR2 YENEEA. V shed 5 bases and J shed 0 bases, with 7 bases lying between them. This CDR3 region has 14 residues. DNA of the CDR3: TGTGCCAGCAGCCTAGGATCGAACACCGGGGAGCTGTTTTTT. It specifies CASSLGSNTGELFF.

This clone was found a few times. The DNA of the CDR3 is TGCGCCAGCAGCCAAGCAAACAGGATTTACGAGCAGTACTTC. It encodes CASSQANRIYEQYF. The chain couples TRBV4-1 to TRBJ2-7; possible D gene TRBD1, 5 bases. Trimming cost V 1 base and J 4 bases, with 11 bases left between them. This CDR3 contains 14 residues. Germline loops: CDR1 MGHRA, CDR2 YSYEKL.

The V call is TRBV7-8, the J call TRBJ2-5; D unclear. Germline CDR1 SGHVS, CDR2 FQNEAQ. This CDR3 is built from 11 residues. The V and J ends lost 3 bases and 8 bases respectively, with 7 bases between them. DNA for the CDR3: TGTGCCAGCAGCTTCCTGAGAACCCAGTACTTC. Protein product: CASSFLRTQYF.

The rearrangement uses TRBV7-8 and TRBJ2-5; D is ambiguous. Germline V gene sequence: CDR1 SGHVS, CDR2 FQNEAQ. CDR3 length: 14 residues. V was clipped by 7 bases and J by 4 bases, with 16 bases between them. The CDR3 region has the DNA TGTGCCAGCATTCTCCCAAGGCATCCAGAGACCCAGTACTTC. It encodes CASILPRHPETQYF.

The chain is built from TRBV15 and TRBJ2-7; 8 positions agree with TRBD1. With V trimmed by 9 bases and J by 3 bases, 7 bases remained unmatched. The CDR3 has 13 amino acids. Germline values: CDR1 LNHNV, CDR2 YYDKDF (reference sequence). Here the CDR3 DNA reads TGTGCCACGAACCCCGGGACAGGCTACGAGCAGTACTTC. Translation gives CATNPGTGYEQYF.

The rearrangement joins TRBV27 to TRBJ2-7; possibly TRBD2 for D (6 bases). The germline V gene encodes CDR1 MNHEY and CDR2 SMNVEV (reference sequence). This CDR3 has 15 amino acids. Trimming took 4 bases from V and 1 from J, leaving 14 bases between them. CDR3: CASSSRDWHSYEQYF. Here the CDR3 DNA reads TGTGCCAGCAGTTCCCGGGACTGGCATTCCTACGAGCAGTACTTC.

The chain carries TRBV28 and TRBJ1-1; D may be TRBD1 (6 bases). Trimming stripped 4 bases from V and 10 bases from J, with 19 bases between. Germline CDR1 is MDHEN and CDR2 is SYDVKM. This CDR3 has 14 residues. The CDR3 bases are TGTGCCAGCAGTTCTCGCGTAGGGGGGGATGGAGCTTTCTTT. Translation: CASSSRVGGDGAFF.

The J gene is TRBJ2-4, the V gene TRBV19, with D possibly being TRBD2 (5 bases). Trimming removed 1 base from V and 2 bases from J, with 6 bases in between. Germline lookup yields CDR1 LNHDA and CDR2 SQIVND (reference sequence). The CDR3 has 14 residues. The DNA of the CDR3 is TGTGCCAGTAGTATAGCGGGAACCAAAAACATTCAGTACTTC. This gives the protein CASSIAGTKNIQYF.

This chain joins TRBV29-1 and TRBJ1-5; TRBD1 matches at 7 bases. CDR1 and CDR2 (germline): SQVTM, ANQGSEA. The CDR3 contains 13 residues. The V and J ends lost 7 bases and 7 bases, in that order; junction bases with no gene match: 10. CDR3 DNA: TGCAGCGCTCGAAGGGGGCCGGGGCAGCCCCAGCATTTT. This gives the protein CSARRGPGQPQHF. The full variable domain, its missing parts supplied by reference TRBV29-1 and TRBJ1-5, is SAVISQKPSRDICQRGTSLTIQCQVDSQVTMMFWYRQQPGQSLTLIATANQGSEATYESGFVIDKFPISRPNLTFSTLTVSNMSPEDSSIYLCSARRGPGQPQHFGDGTRLSIL.

The CDR3 sequence is CASDDARTSGSNEQFF. The CDR3 DNA sequence: TGTGCCAGCGACGACGCCAGGACTAGCGGGAGTAATGAGCAGTTCTTC. The V call is TRBV2, the J call TRBJ2-1, with 13 bases aligning to TRBD2. This CDR3 has 16 residues. Looked up from germline, CDR1 is SNHLY and CDR2 is FYNNEI. Unmatched junction bases numbered 11, after V lost 8 bases and J lost 7 bases.

V and J are TRBV19 and TRBJ2-7; 7 bases fit TRBD1. Germline CDR1 LNHDA, CDR2 SQIVND (reference sequence). Trimming removed 3 bases from V and 3 bases from J; junction bases left unmatched: 8. The CDR3 extends over 15 amino acids. CDR3: CASSIYRQGHYEQYF. The CDR3 region has the DNA TGTGCCAGTAGTATTTATCGACAGGGCCACTACGAGCAGTACTTC. Combining the CDR3 with reference TRBV19 and TRBJ2-7 gives the whole variable domain DGGITQSPKYLFRKEGQNVTLSCEQNLNHDAMYWYRQDPGQGLRLIYYSQIVNDFQKGDIAEGYSVSREKKESFPLTVTSAQKNPTAFYLCASSIYRQGHYEQYFGPGTRLTVT.

The V and J genes are TRBV6-1 and TRBJ2-1; D possibly uses TRBD1 or TRBD2 (5 bases each). Germline CDR1 MNHNS, CDR2 SASEGT. This CDR3 has 15 residues. V was cut by 11 bases and J by 0 bases, with 17 bases left in between. This CDR3 reads CASRRESSSYNEQFF. As DNA, the CDR3 is TGTGCCTCCCGCAGGGAGTCGAGCTCCTACAATGAGCAGTTCTTC.

The V gene is TRBV7-2, the J gene TRBJ1-1; 10 bases map to TRBD1. Germline V gives CDR1 SGHTA, CDR2 FQGNSA. Trimming at V came to 1 base and at J to 11 bases, leaving 10 bases not matched to a gene. The CDR3 length is 15 residues. The CDR3 region is CASSLGGSGQGDAFF. The DNA for the CDR3 is TGTGCCAGCAGCTTAGGCGGTTCCGGACAGGGGGATGCTTTCTTT.

This clone turned up a few times. CDR3 region: CASSVDYGYTF. CDR3 coding DNA: TGTGCCAGCAGTGTAGACTATGGCTACACCTTC. The rearrangement joins TRBV28 to TRBJ1-2, with D unresolved. This CDR3 spans 11 amino acids. Germline CDR1 reads MDHEN; CDR2 reads SYDVKM. V gave up 5 bases and J gave up 3 bases, with 4 bases separating them.

The gene calls are TRBV6-5 and TRBJ1-1; perhaps TRBD1 as D (5 bases). This CDR3 is 15 amino acids long. V dropped 6 bases and J dropped 7 bases, with 21 bases sitting between them. Looked up from germline, CDR1 is MNHEY and CDR2 is SVGAGI. The DNA for the CDR3 is TGTGCCAGCAGGCCCCCAACAGGAAAAGTAGGTGAAGCTTTCTTT. Amino acids: CASRPPTGKVGEAFF.

As for this clone: Other DNA sequences of this sample code for an identical CDR3. This chain connects TRBV7-8 to TRBJ2-3, with D hard to call. Between the trimmed V and J ends, which lost 1 base and 1 base, there was a span of 6 bases. The germline CDR1 and CDR2 sequences are SGHVS and FQNEAQ. The CDR3 runs to 14 residues. CDR3 loop: CASSLGARTDTQYF. Here the CDR3 DNA reads TGTGCCAGCAGCTTAGGAGCACGCACAGATACGCAGTATTTT.

This clone turned up a few times. This chain joins TRBV4-1 and TRBJ2-2; 11 bases match TRBD1. V shed 1 base and J 7 bases; nucleotides not matched to a gene: 5. Germline V gene data show CDR1 as MGHRA and CDR2 as YSYEKL. The CDR3 spans 16 residues. CDR3: CASSQGTGGGGGELFF. CDR3 bases: TGCGCCAGCAGCCAAGGGACAGGGGGCGGTGGCGGGGAGCTGTTTTTT.

The rearrangement uses TRBV5-4 and TRBJ2-1, with D perhaps TRBD1 (5 bases). V was trimmed by 0 bases and J by 9 bases, leaving 10 bases between them. CDR3 length: 13 residues. The V gene's germline CDR1 is SGHNT and CDR2 YYREEE (reference sequence). The CDR3 DNA is TGTGCCAGCAGCTTGGGACAGCCAAGTGAGCAGTTCTTC. Translated: CASSLGQPSEQFF.

The chain joins TRBV2 to TRBJ2-2, with a possible D match to TRBD2 (5 bases). Germline V gene lookup returns CDR1 SNHLY and CDR2 FYNNEI. This CDR3 spans 13 amino acids. Trimming cost V 3 bases and J 7 bases, with 9 bases left between them. The CDR3 spells CASSDRGIGELFF. The CDR3 nucleotides read TGTGCCAGCAGTGACCGAGGGATCGGGGAGCTGTTTTTT.

The rearrangement links TRBV4-2 to TRBJ2-2; 7 bases align to TRBD2. After removal of 4 bases from V and 0 bases from J, the junction contained 17 bases not matched to a gene. CDR3 length: 20 residues. CDR1 is LGHNA, CDR2 YNFKEQ, per germline. CDR3 residues: CASSRQKMGGWRSNTGELFF. For the CDR3, the DNA is TGTGCCAGCAGCCGGCAAAAGATGGGGGGGTGGCGATCGAACACCGGGGAGCTGTTTTTT.